This entry lists 27 T cell receptor beta chains sequenced from one sample in a study of blood T cell repertoires in COVID-19. TCRdb's copy holds only in-frame clones and misses some; the assay was immunoSEQ multiplex PCR. Counted here are approximately 70,000 clones, roughly four fifths occurring once; the ten biggest clones make up 4.5% to 5.5%. The material sequenced was peripheral blood. The receptor source for this set is an older woman with acute or convalescent COVID-19.

This clone came up a few times. CDR3 sequence (DNA): TGCGCCAGCACCCCCGGTGGAGGGGTCGAAAAACTGTTTTTT. This sequence encodes CASTPGGGVEKLFF. This chain links TRBV5-1 with TRBJ1-4, with D maybe TRBD1 (5 bases). With 6 bases removed from V and 8 bases from J, the gap between germline ends came to 17 bases. The germline gives CDR1 SGHRS, CDR2 YFSETQ. The CDR3 has 14 residues.

The gene calls are TRBV7-2 and TRBJ2-1, with no clear D. The CDR3 is made up of 13 amino acids. The V gene's germline CDR1 is SGHTA and CDR2 FQGNSA. V was clipped by 5 bases and J by 9 bases, with 14 bases between them. The CDR3 DNA follows: TGTGCCAGCAGCCCCCGGAGTTTCAGTGAGCAGTTCTTC. Its translation: CASSPRSFSEQFF.

V is TRBV6-1 and J is TRBJ1-6, with 9 positions matching TRBD1. Trimming at V came to 3 bases and at J to 10 bases, leaving 10 bases not matched to a gene. Germline CDR1 is MNHNS and CDR2 is SASEGT. The CDR3 contains 16 residues. CDR3: CASSEGQGLRGSPLHF. DNA of the CDR3: TGTGCCAGCAGTGAGGGACAGGGTCTACGGGGCTCACCCCTCCACTTT.

This clone occurred a few times. The chain combines TRBV7-2 with TRBJ2-1; D remains unclear. Germline V CDR1 and CDR2: SGHTA, FQGNSA. With 5 bases removed from V and 9 bases from J, the gap between germline ends came to 14 bases. The CDR3 loop spans 13 amino acids. Here the CDR3 reads CASSESLTREQFF. CDR3 coding DNA: TGTGCCAGCAGCGAGAGCCTAACCCGTGAGCAGTTCTTC.

V and J are TRBV30 and TRBJ1-3; D unclear. V lost 4 bases and J lost 0, with 16 bases in between. The CDR3 sequence is 16 residues long. Per the germline V gene, CDR1 is GTSNPN and CDR2 is SVGIG (reference sequence). The CDR3 loop is CAWTRPGSVSGNTIYF. CDR3 sequence (DNA): TGTGCCTGGACCCGACCCGGGTCCGTCTCTGGAAACACCATATATTTT.

The V gene is TRBV10-3, the J gene TRBJ2-7, with 7 bases fitting TRBD2. CDR3 length equals 15 residues. V lost 0 bases to trimming and J lost 0 bases; unmatched junction nucleotides: 2. CDR1 ENHRY and CDR2 SYGVKD come from the germline V gene. In DNA form, the CDR3 reads TGTGCCATCAGTGAGTCGGGGGGGGACTCCTACGAGCAGTACTTC. Encoded protein: CAISESGGDSYEQYF.

V is TRBV30 and J is TRBJ2-2; D uncertain. Deletions cut 3 bases from V and 5 bases from J, with 7 bases between. The CDR3 is 12 amino acids. Germline lookup yields CDR1 GTSNPN and CDR2 SVGIG (reference sequence). The DNA for the CDR3 is TGTGCCTGGAGAACCGGGACCGGGGAGCTGTTTTTT. This gives the protein CAWRTGTGELFF. Full variable domain (missing parts from reference TRBV30 and TRBJ2-2): SQTIHQWPATLVQPVGSPLSLECTVEGTSNPNLYWYRQAAGRGLQLLFYSVGIGQISSEVPQNLSASRPQDRQFILSSKKLLLSDSGFYLCAWRTGTGELFFGEGSRLTVL.

The genes are TRBV9 and TRBJ1-5; 8 positions agree with TRBD1. Germline-derived CDR1 and CDR2 are SGDLS and YYNGEE. With 0 bases clipped from V and 7 bases from J, the junction kept 6 bases outside the gene matches. This CDR3 is built from 15 residues. CDR3 nucleotides: TGTGCCAGCAGCGTAGGGGGACAGGCAAGACAGCCCCAGCATTTT. This translates into CASSVGGQARQPQHF.

J is TRBJ1-1 and V is TRBV5-4, with 9 bases that match TRBD1. The CDR3 is made up of 15 amino acids. Trimming took 5 bases from V and 4 from J; bases not matched to a gene: 9. Germline V gives CDR1 SGHNT, CDR2 YYREEE (reference sequence). CDR3 nucleotide sequence: TGTGCCAGCAGGGACCAACAGGGGGCGAGCACTGAAGCTTTCTTT. Amino acid sequence: CASRDQQGASTEAFF.

This clone was found a few times. The chain uses TRBV6-5 and TRBJ1-6, with 7 bases aligning to TRBD1. The CDR3 totals 14 residues. The V gene's germline CDR1 is MNHEY and CDR2 SVGAGI. With V trimmed by 6 bases and J by 10 bases, 9 bases remained unmatched. CDR3 DNA sequence: TGTGCCAGCAGACAGACAGGGTCGACATCACCCCTCCACTTT. As protein: CASRQTGSTSPLHF.

The V and J genes are TRBV6-5 and TRBJ1-2; a possible D gene is TRBD1 (6 bases). Germline CDR1 MNHEY, CDR2 SVGAGI. The V end lost 6 bases, the J end lost 4 bases, and 9 bases lay between the germline ends. The length of the CDR3 is 12 residues. CDR3 protein: CASSQGPYGYTF. The DNA for the CDR3 is TGTGCCAGCAGCCAGGGGCCCTATGGCTACACCTTC.

The chain has TRBV6-5 and TRBJ1-6; D call uncertain. CDR1 and CDR2 from the germline V gene are MNHEY and SVGAGI. This CDR3 region has 13 residues. Trimming cost V 7 bases and J 10 bases, with 14 bases left between them. In DNA, the CDR3 is TGTGCCAGCAACGTCGGGTCTGAATCACCCCTCCACTTT. Translated: CASNVGSESPLHF.

This clone was seen a single time. The V and J genes are TRBV29-1 and TRBJ1-1; D not resolved. In germline, CDR1 is SQVTM, CDR2 ANQGSEA. Between the trimmed V and J ends, which lost 1 base and 0 bases, there was a span of 12 bases. The CDR3 extends over 15 amino acids. The CDR3 nucleotides are TGCAGCGTTGAAGTTGCATTTGGCATGAACACTGAAGCTTTCTTT. It specifies CSVEVAFGMNTEAFF.

The chain uses TRBV5-6 and TRBJ2-1; maybe TRBD1 (6 bases). The germline V and J ends were trimmed by 3 bases and 8 bases, with 9 bases remaining between them. This CDR3 has 12 amino acids. CDR1 is SGHDT, CDR2 YYEEEE, per germline. CDR3 region: CASSSRGYEQFF. The CDR3 DNA reads as TGTGCCAGCAGCTCGAGGGGGTATGAGCAGTTCTTC. The full variable domain, with the rest looked up from reference TRBV5-6 and TRBJ2-1, is DAGVTQSPTHLIKTRGQQVTLRCSPKSGHDTVSWYQQALGQGPQFIFQYYEEEERQRGNFPDRFSGHQFPNYSSELNVNALLLGDSALYLCASSSRGYEQFFGPGTRLTVL.

The chain recombines TRBV6-1 with TRBJ2-3; 9 nucleotides agree with TRBD2. The length of the CDR3 is 18 residues. Trimming removed 2 bases from V and 2 bases from J; junction bases left unmatched: 11. Germline CDR1 MNHNS, CDR2 SASEGT. The CDR3 loop reads CASSENWGSGGLTDTQYF. The CDR3 bases are TGTGCCAGCAGTGAAAATTGGGGTAGCGGGGGCCTCACAGATACGCAGTATTTT.

The J gene is TRBJ2-3, the V gene TRBV10-3; no clear D gene. CDR3 length: 13 residues. CDR1 is ENHRY, CDR2 SYGVKD, per germline. Trimming removed 8 bases from V and 0 bases from J, with 9 bases in between. CDR3 in amino acids: CAIRVQSTDTQYF. In DNA form, the CDR3 reads TGTGCCATCCGGGTGCAAAGCACAGATACGCAGTATTTT.

In this sample, this clone turned up once. The V gene is TRBV6-1, the J gene TRBJ2-1; 7 positions agree with TRBD2. J gave up 2 bases and V 4 bases, and 8 bases lay outside the gene matches. This CDR3 has 16 amino acids. Germline-derived CDR1 and CDR2 are MNHNS and SASEGT. The CDR3 is CASSVKAGLAYNEQFF. DNA for the CDR3: TGTGCCAGCAGTGTAAAAGCGGGGCTTGCCTACAATGAGCAGTTCTTC.

The chain links TRBV10-3 to TRBJ2-1; TRBD2 matches at 15 bases. The V gene's germline CDR1 is ENHRY and CDR2 SYGVKD. V gave up 7 bases and J gave up 5 bases; unmatched junction bases: 6. The CDR3 consists of 16 residues. Here the CDR3 DNA reads TGTGCCATCACCGGAGGGACTAGCGGGGGGAACAATGAGCAGTTCTTC. Protein sequence: CAITGGTSGGNNEQFF.

This rearrangement joins TRBV5-1 to TRBJ1-1, with TRBD1 matching over 7 bases. Losses at the gene ends were 5 bases for V and 4 bases for J; bases not matched to a gene: 8. Germline V CDR1 and CDR2: SGHRS, YFSETQ. The CDR3 has 14 residues. This CDR3 reads CASSRQGRGTEAFF. CDR3 bases: TGCGCCAGCAGTCGACAGGGTAGGGGCACTGAAGCTTTCTTT.

This chain connects TRBV5-1 to TRBJ2-2; D might be TRBD2 (6 bases). The germline CDR1 and CDR2 sequences are SGHRS and YFSETQ. The CDR3 loop spans 15 amino acids. V dropped 1 base and J dropped 2 bases, with 9 bases sitting between them. CDR3 nucleotide sequence: TGCGCCAGCAGCTTGCCGCGGGATAACACCGGGGAGCTGTTTTTT. This sequence encodes CASSLPRDNTGELFF. Complete variable domain (other parts from reference TRBV5-1 and TRBJ2-2): KAGVTQTPRYLIKTRGQQVTLSCSPISGHRSVSWYQQTPGQGLQFLFEYFSETQRNKGNFPGRFSGRQFSNSRSEMNVSTLELGDSALYLCASSLPRDNTGELFFGEGSRLTVL.

The CDR3 sequence: CASSAGVFFDTEAFF. The CDR3 DNA is TGCGCCAGCAGCGCAGGGGTATTTTTTGACACTGAAGCTTTCTTT. The V gene is TRBV5-1, the J gene TRBJ1-1; a weak D match, TRBD1 (6 bases). V lost 4 bases and J 3 bases, leaving 16 bases between the germline ends. Germline loops: CDR1 SGHRS, CDR2 YFSETQ. The CDR3 runs 15 residues. The full variable domain, in which reference TRBV5-1 and TRBJ1-1 provide the parts outside the CDR3, is KAGVTQTPRYLIKTRGQQVTLSCSPISGHRSVSWYQQTPGQGLQFLFEYFSETQRNKGNFPGRFSGRQFSNSRSEMNVSTLELGDSALYLCASSAGVFFDTEAFFGQGTRLTVV.

This sequence joins TRBV3-1 (or the pseudogene TRBV3-2) and TRBJ1-5, with TRBD1 matching over 12 bases. V shed 5 bases and J 6 bases; nucleotides not matched to a gene: 5. This CDR3 is built from 15 residues. Germline CDR1 reads LGHDT; CDR2 reads YNNKEL (reference sequence). CDR3 in amino acids: CASSGGTGGTQPQHF. CDR3 in DNA: TGTGCCAGCAGCGGTGGGACAGGGGGCACTCAGCCCCAGCATTTT.

J is TRBJ2-3 and V is TRBV24-1; tentative D call: TRBD1 (5 bases). The CDR3 sequence is 15 residues long. CDR1 and CDR2 from the germline V gene are KGHDR and SFDVKD. Trimming stripped 4 bases from V and 4 bases from J, with 14 bases between. The CDR3 coding sequence is TGTGCCACCAGTGAACCAGGGTGGGGCGCAGATACGCAGTATTTT. As protein: CATSEPGWGADTQYF.

The rearrangement joins TRBV5-1 to TRBJ2-2, with 8 nucleotides matching TRBD1. V lost 9 bases, J lost 4 bases, and 14 bases stayed unmatched. The CDR3 runs 16 residues. Germline lookup yields CDR1 SGHRS and CDR2 YFSETQ. The CDR3 spells CATHAGQGGVTGELFF. In nucleotides, the CDR3 is TGCGCCACTCATGCCGGACAGGGTGGAGTCACCGGGGAGCTGTTTTTT.

The rearrangement joins TRBV5-5 to TRBJ1-5, with no clear D. The CDR3 is made up of 14 amino acids. Germline V lookup: CDR1 SGHKS, CDR2 YYEKEE (reference sequence). Trimming took off 1 base at V and 6 bases at J, with 11 bases between the two ends. The CDR3 DNA reads TGTGCCAGCAGCTTGTTTAACCCAGGTCAGCCCCAGCATTTT. Translated, it gives CASSLFNPGQPQHF.

This clone has only a few counts. The V call is TRBV19, the J call TRBJ1-1, with a weak D call TRBD1 (6 bases). There are 14 residues in the CDR3. Germline loops: CDR1 LNHDA, CDR2 SQIVND (reference sequence). Deletions cut 5 bases from V and 5 bases from J, with 15 bases between. DNA of the CDR3: TGTGCCAGTAGTGTAGCGACAGGTGGGACTGAAGCTTTCTTT. It codes for CASSVATGGTEAFF. The complete variable domain, with remaining parts taken from reference TRBV19 and TRBJ1-1, reads DGGITQSPKYLFRKEGQNVTLSCEQNLNHDAMYWYRQDPGQGLRLIYYSQIVNDFQKGDIAEGYSVSREKKESFPLTVTSAQKNPTAFYLCASSVATGGTEAFFGQGTRLTVV.

The chain combines TRBV19 with TRBJ1-5; D remains ambiguous. Trimming removed 3 bases from V and 8 bases from J, with 8 bases in between. This CDR3 has 12 residues. Germline values: CDR1 LNHDA, CDR2 SQIVND (reference sequence). The CDR3 spells CASSMLSEPQHF. The CDR3 bases are TGTGCCAGTAGTATGCTCTCGGAGCCCCAGCATTTT.